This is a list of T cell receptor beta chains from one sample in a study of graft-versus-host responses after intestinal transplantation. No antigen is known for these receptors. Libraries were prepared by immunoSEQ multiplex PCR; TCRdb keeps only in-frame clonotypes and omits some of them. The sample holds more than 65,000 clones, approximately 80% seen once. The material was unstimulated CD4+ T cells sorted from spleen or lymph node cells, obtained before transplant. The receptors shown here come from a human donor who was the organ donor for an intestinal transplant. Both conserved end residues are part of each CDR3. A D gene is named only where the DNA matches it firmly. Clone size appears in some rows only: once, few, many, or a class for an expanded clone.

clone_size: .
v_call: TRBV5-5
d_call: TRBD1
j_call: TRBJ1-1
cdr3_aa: CASSWTGGNEAFF
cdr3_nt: TGTGCCAGCAGTTGGACAGGTGGGAATGAAGCTTTCTTT

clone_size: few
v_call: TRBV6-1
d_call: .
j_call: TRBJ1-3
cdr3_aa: CASSTGSGNTIYF
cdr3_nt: TGTGCCAGCAGTACAGGCTCTGGAAACACCATATATTTT

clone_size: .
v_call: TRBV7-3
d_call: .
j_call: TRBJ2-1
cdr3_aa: CASSRQGLTNEQFF
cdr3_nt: TGTGCCAGCAGCAGACAAGGACTAACCAATGAGCAGTTCTTC

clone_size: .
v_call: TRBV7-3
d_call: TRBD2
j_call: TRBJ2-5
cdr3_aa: CASSPAGRGETQYF
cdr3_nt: TGTGCCAGCAGCCCCGCAGGGAGGGGTGAGACCCAGTACTTC

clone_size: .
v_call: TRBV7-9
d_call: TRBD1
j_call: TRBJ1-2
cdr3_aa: CASSLPRQGGYTF
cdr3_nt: TGTGCCAGCAGCTTACCTCGACAGGGTGGCTACACCTTC

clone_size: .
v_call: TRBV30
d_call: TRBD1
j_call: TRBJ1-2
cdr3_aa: CAWDRANYGYTF
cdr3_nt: TGTGCCTGGGACAGGGCGAACTATGGCTACACCTTC

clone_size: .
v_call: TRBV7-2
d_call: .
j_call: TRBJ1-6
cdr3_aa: CASIGDRSSYNSPLHF
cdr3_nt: TGTGCCAGCATAGGGGATAGGAGCTCCTATAATTCACCCCTCCACTTT

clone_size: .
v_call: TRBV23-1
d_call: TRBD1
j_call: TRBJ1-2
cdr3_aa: CASSRRDRRNYGYTF
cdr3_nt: TGCGCCAGCAGTCGTCGGGACAGGCGTAACTATGGCTACACCTTC

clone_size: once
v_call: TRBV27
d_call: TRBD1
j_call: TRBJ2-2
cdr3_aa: CASSFDRVNTGELFF
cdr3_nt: TGTGCCAGCAGTTTCGACAGGGTGAACACCGGGGAGCTGTTTTTT

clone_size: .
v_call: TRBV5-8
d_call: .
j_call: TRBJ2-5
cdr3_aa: CASSLTGGPLQETQYF
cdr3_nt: TGTGCCAGCAGCTTGACGGGCGGGCCCCTACAAGAGACCCAGTACTTC

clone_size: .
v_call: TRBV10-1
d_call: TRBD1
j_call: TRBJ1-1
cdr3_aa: CASSEDRATEAFF
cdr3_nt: TGCGCCAGCAGTGAGGACAGGGCCACTGAAGCTTTCTTT

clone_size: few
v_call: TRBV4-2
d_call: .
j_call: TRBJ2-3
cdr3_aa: CASSTPGLDTDTQYF
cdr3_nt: TGTGCCAGCAGCACACCGGGACTCGACACAGATACGCAGTATTTT

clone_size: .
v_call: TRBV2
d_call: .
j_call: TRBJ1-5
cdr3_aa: CASSGSGGNQPQHF
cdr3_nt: TGTGCCAGCAGTGGATCCGGAGGCAATCAGCCCCAGCATTTT

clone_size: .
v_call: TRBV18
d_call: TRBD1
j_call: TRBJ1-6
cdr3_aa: CASSRDRPNSPLHF
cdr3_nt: TGTGCCAGCTCCCGGGACAGACCGAATTCACCCCTCCACTTT

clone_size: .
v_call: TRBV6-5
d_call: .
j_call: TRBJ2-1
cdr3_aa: CASSYSSMIGVEQFF
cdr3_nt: TGTGCCAGCAGTTACTCGTCGATGATCGGGGTTGAGCAGTTCTTC

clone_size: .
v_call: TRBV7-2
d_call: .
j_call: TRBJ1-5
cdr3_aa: CASSKQDINQPQHF
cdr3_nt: TGTGCCAGCAGCAAACAGGACATCAATCAGCCCCAGCATTTT

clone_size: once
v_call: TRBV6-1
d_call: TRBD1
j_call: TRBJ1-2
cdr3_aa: CARDNPGQGAFGYTF
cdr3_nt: TGTGCCCGCGATAATCCGGGACAGGGGGCGTTTGGCTACACCTTC

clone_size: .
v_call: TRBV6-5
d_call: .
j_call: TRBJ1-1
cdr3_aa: CASSYRRGGDTEAFF
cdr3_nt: TGTGCCAGCAGTTACCGAAGAGGAGGGGACACTGAAGCTTTCTTT

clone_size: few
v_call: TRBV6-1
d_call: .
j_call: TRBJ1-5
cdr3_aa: CASSVKGDQPQHF
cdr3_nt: TGTGCCAGCAGTGTTAAGGGGGATCAGCCCCAGCATTTT

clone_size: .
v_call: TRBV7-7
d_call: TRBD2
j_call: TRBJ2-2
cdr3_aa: CATTSGDHTGELFF
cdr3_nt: TGTGCCACGACTAGCGGGGATCACACCGGGGAGCTGTTTTTT

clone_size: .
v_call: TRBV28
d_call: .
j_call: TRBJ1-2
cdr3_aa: CASSTPGERGYTF
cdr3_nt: TGTGCCAGTTCAACGCCAGGGGAAAGGGGCTACACCTTC

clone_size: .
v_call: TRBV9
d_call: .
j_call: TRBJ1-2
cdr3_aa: CASSVVSGNGYTF
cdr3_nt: TGTGCCAGCAGCGTAGTCTCGGGAAATGGCTACACCTTC

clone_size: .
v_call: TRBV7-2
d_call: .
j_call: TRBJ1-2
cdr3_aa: CASSPLLLDGYTF
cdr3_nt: TGTGCCAGCAGTCCCCTCCTCCTAGATGGCTACACCTTC

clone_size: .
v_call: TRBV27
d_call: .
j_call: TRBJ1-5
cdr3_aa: CASSFLAGSNQPQHF
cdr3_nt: .

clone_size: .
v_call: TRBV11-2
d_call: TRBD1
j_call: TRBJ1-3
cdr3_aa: CASSAGQGANTIYF
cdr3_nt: TGTGCCAGCAGCGCGGGACAGGGAGCAAACACCATATATTTT

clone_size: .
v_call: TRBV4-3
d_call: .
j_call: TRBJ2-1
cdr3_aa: CASSQSGSLRVQQFF
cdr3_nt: TGCGCCAGCAGCCAGTCCGGGTCTCTTCGCGTCCAGCAGTTCTTC